One and the same sample provided the 8 T cell receptor beta chains below, sequenced in a study of T cell responses to AZD1222 COVID-19 vaccine. Repertoires were generated with immunoSEQ multiplex PCR, while TCRdb's copy carries only in-frame clones and drops some. The table shows more than 150,000 clones, with around 92% occurring only once. Specimen: peripheral blood, collected on day 0 of AZD1222 vaccination. These receptors all stem from an adult in good health.

The rearrangement links TRBV6-6 to TRBJ2-2; TRBD2 agrees at 12 bases. The J segment lost 4 bases and the V segment lost 10 bases, leaving 7 bases of the junction unmatched. The CDR3 extends over 15 amino acids. Germline CDR1 and CDR2: MNHNY and SVGAGI (reference sequence). The CDR3 reads CATSPLAGGTGELFF. The CDR3 nucleotides are TGTGCCACTTCTCCACTAGCGGGGGGCACCGGGGAGCTGTTTTTT.

This clone has a handful of counts. V usage is TRBV5-5 and J usage is TRBJ1-2; no definite D call. CDR1 SGHKS and CDR2 YYEKEE come from the germline V gene (reference sequence). The CDR3 spans 16 residues. V was cut by 2 bases and J by 4 bases, with 18 bases left in between. CDR3 bases: TGTGCCAGCAGCTTTCGGATCCGGGAACAAAGCTATGGCTACACCTTC. Amino acid sequence: CASSFRIREQSYGYTF.

This chain connects TRBV21-1 to TRBJ2-5; the D call TRBD1 from the table was never checked on the DNA. TRBV21-1 is annotated as a pseudogene. There are 17 residues in the CDR3. CDR3 nucleotide sequence: TGTGCCAGCAGCAAAAAACCCCCAACGACAGGGTCTGAGACCCAGTACTTC. Translating it yields CASSKKPPTTGSETQYF.

V usage is TRBV11-2 and J usage is TRBJ1-2; D perhaps matches TRBD1 (6 bases). The V gene lost 3 bases and the J gene lost 0 bases, with 17 bases spanning the gap. Germline V gene data show CDR1 as SGHAT and CDR2 as FQNNGV. The CDR3 spans 17 residues. The CDR3 here is CASSFIRDSGANYGYTF. DNA of the CDR3: TGTGCCAGCAGCTTTATTCGGGACTCAGGGGCTAACTATGGCTACACCTTC. The full variable domain, with the rest looked up from reference TRBV11-2 and TRBJ1-2, is EAGVAQSPRYKIIEKRQSVAFWCNPISGHATLYWYQQILGQGPKLLIQFQNNGVVDDSQLPKDRFSAERLKGVDSTLKIQPAKLEDSAVYLCASSFIRDSGANYGYTFGSGTRLTVV.

The chain joins TRBV6-2 or TRBV6-3 to TRBJ1-6, with no clear D. Germline values: CDR1 MNHEY, CDR2 SVGEGT. V dropped 0 bases and J dropped 10 bases, with 7 bases sitting between them. This CDR3 has 13 residues. CDR3 in DNA: TGTGCCAGCAGTTACTCGATCGCGTCACCCCTCCACTTT. Its translation: CASSYSIASPLHF.

The chain uses TRBV19 and TRBJ1-5; maybe TRBD1 (6 bases). Germline V gene data show CDR1 as LNHDA and CDR2 as SQIVND (reference sequence). This CDR3 has 15 amino acids. The ends were cut back, 4 bases at V and 7 bases at J, with 17 bases in the middle. Here the CDR3 DNA reads TGTGCCAGTAGTACGCCACAGGGACGGGGGCAGCCCCAGCATTTT. As protein: CASSTPQGRGQPQHF. The full variable domain, with the rest looked up from reference TRBV19 and TRBJ1-5, is DGGITQSPKYLFRKEGQNVTLSCEQNLNHDAMYWYRQDPGQGLRLIYYSQIVNDFQKGDIAEGYSVSREKKESFPLTVTSAQKNPTAFYLCASSTPQGRGQPQHFGDGTRLSIL.

The chain is built from TRBV10-3 and TRBJ2-3; the match to TRBD2 covers 14 bases. Trimming cost V 6 bases and J 2 bases; bases outside gene matches: 13. The CDR3 spans 19 residues. Germline CDR1 is ENHRY and CDR2 is SYGVKD. The CDR3 coding sequence is TGTGCCATCAGGCCCGGACTAGCGGGGGGCGGGGGCACCACAGATACGCAGTATTTT. Its translation is CAIRPGLAGGGGTTDTQYF.

This clone was counted once. V is TRBV13 and J is TRBJ1-6, with D maybe TRBD1 (5 bases). The V end was cut by 4 bases, the J end by 7 bases, with 14 bases between. Germline-derived CDR1 and CDR2 are PRHDT and FYEKMQ (reference sequence). CDR3 length equals 15 residues. The CDR3 DNA sequence: TGTGCCAGCAGCTCATCCGGGACGGCGAATTCACCCCTCCACTTT. This sequence encodes CASSSSGTANSPLHF.